This T cell receptor (beta chain) was sequenced for a study of T-cell memory formation after mild COVID-19. This clonotype was seen a handful of times. Its target is unknown. The 5'RACE method, run with constant-segment primers, produced TCR alpha and TCR beta cDNA libraries (carrying sample barcodes and UMIs). Via MiXCR, TCRdb re-called the 5' RACE reads, giving one row per CDR3 protein. The sample includes some 350,000 distinct CDR3 sequences, approximately 13% of them seen just once. Notes on the study in general: The appearance of some responding clones in pre-infection memory suggested that cross-reactive memory joined. Second-wave clones with a day 37 peak had unconfirmed SARS-CoV-2 specificity. From day 15 to 85, contracting clones were balanced between CD4 and CD8, whereas later expanders leaned toward CD4+.

Germline V lookup: CDR1 DFQATT, CDR2 SNEGSKA (reference sequence). The CDR3 sequence is 11 residues long. The V gene end was trimmed by 6 bases and the J gene end by 5 bases; junction bases not matched to a gene: 4. Sequenced material: PBMCs or a T cell subset sorted from them (not recorded which). The J gene is TRBJ2-7, the V gene TRBV20-1; TRBD2 agrees at 7 bases. This clonotype was sampled from a man younger than 35 who had mild COVID-19 (a few samples of this study predate the infection). Cell type and time point are not known. CDR3 nucleotide sequence: TGCAGTGCGGCGACTAGCCACGAGCAGTACTTC. Translating it yields CSAATSHEQYF.